This T cell receptor beta chain was recovered during a study of T cells after yellow fever vaccination. One entry per CDR3 protein results from TCRdb running MiXCR on the 5' RACE reads. The sample holds a few hundred thousand distinct CDR3 sequences; roughly 6.8% are singletons and the top ten take 18%. There are many counts of this clonotype. This CDR3 is built from 16 residues. V was pared by 10 bases and J by 0 bases, with 14 bases of the junction left unmatched. Looked up from germline, CDR1 is MNHEY and CDR2 is SMNVEV (reference sequence). The clonotype was recovered from a man younger than 30 who received the YFV17D yellow fever vaccine. The sequences come from PBMCs, collected more than 35 days after the first yellow fever vaccination. V usage is TRBV27 and J usage is TRBJ1-1; 7 nucleotides align to TRBD1. The CDR3 here is CATSARKGAMNTEAFF. In DNA form, the CDR3 reads TGTGCCACCTCTGCCCGGAAGGGGGCCATGAACACTGAAGCTTTCTTT.